These 5 T cell receptor beta chains came from one sample sequenced in a study of blood T cell repertoires in COVID-19. Libraries were prepared by immunoSEQ multiplex PCR; TCRdb keeps only in-frame clonotypes and omits some of them. The table includes a few hundred thousand clones, 85% detected once. The sample taken for sequencing was peripheral blood. The receptors were sampled from a woman between 50 and 59 years old with active or convalescent COVID-19.

The DNA for the CDR3 is TGTGCCAGCAGCCCCCTCGGGGGTAAGGACATTCAGTACTTC. Its translation: CASSPLGGKDIQYF. The rearrangement joins TRBV14 to TRBJ2-4, with a weak D call TRBD2 (6 bases). Germline V gives CDR1 SGHDN, CDR2 FVKESK. This CDR3 contains 14 residues. V was pared by 4 bases and J by 8 bases, with 15 bases between.

Concerning this clone itself: This same CDR3 is encoded by further DNA sequences in the sample. The chain employs TRBV28 and TRBJ1-2; 8 nucleotides line up with TRBD1. Germline values: CDR1 MDHEN, CDR2 SYDVKM. V shed 2 bases, J shed 2 bases, and the junction held 1 base outside the gene matches. This CDR3 is 14 amino acids long. Here the CDR3 reads CASSLGQGNYGYTF. In DNA, the CDR3 is TGTGCCAGCAGTTTAGGACAGGGCAACTATGGCTACACCTTC.

The genes are TRBV19 and TRBJ2-4, with D possibly TRBD1 on 6 matching bases. Trimming left V 4 bases short and J 0 bases short, with 10 bases between. This CDR3 has 15 amino acids. CDR1 is LNHDA, CDR2 SQIVND, per germline (reference sequence). CDR3 protein: CASSTGHLAKNIQYF. As DNA, the CDR3 is TGTGCCAGTAGTACGGGACACCTAGCCAAAAACATTCAGTACTTC. Filled out from reference TRBV19 and TRBJ2-4, the complete variable domain reads DGGITQSPKYLFRKEGQNVTLSCEQNLNHDAMYWYRQDPGQGLRLIYYSQIVNDFQKGDIAEGYSVSREKKESFPLTVTSAQKNPTAFYLCASSTGHLAKNIQYFGAGTRLSVL.

This chain connects TRBV28 to TRBJ1-2; tentatively, D is TRBD1 (6 bases). From germline, CDR1 is MDHEN and CDR2 SYDVKM. The CDR3 covers 14 residues. Between the trimmed V and J ends, which lost 6 bases and 5 bases, there was a span of 16 bases. The CDR3 sequence is CASRPGQFVYGYTF. As DNA, the CDR3 is TGTGCCAGCAGACCAGGACAGTTTGTATATGGCTACACCTTC.

This chain connects TRBV2 to TRBJ1-4; 7 bases align to TRBD1. The CDR3 loop spans 17 amino acids. V was pared by 6 bases and J by 6 bases, with 16 bases of the junction left unmatched. Germline V gives CDR1 SNHLY, CDR2 FYNNEI. For the CDR3, the DNA is TGTGCCAGCAGGAGAGGGGGCAGGTCGGCCCGGGATGAAAAACTGTTTTTT. Translating it yields CASRRGGRSARDEKLFF.